The present entry profiles one T cell receptor beta chain with its context. The target antigen is unknown. Profiled with immunoSEQ multiplex PCR; TCRdb holds only in-frame clones, not every one. Here the sample spans fewer than 85,000 clones, roughly four fifths being singletons. This record belongs to a study of OX40 agonist ivuxolimab in advanced cancers. Study results and limitations: Normalized T-cell clonal expansion was also low in a subset of nonresponders.

V gave up 0 bases and J gave up 2 bases, with 13 bases separating them. Germline V gene data show CDR1 as KGHSH and CDR2 as LQKENI. The CDR3 has 16 amino acids. The sequence came from an adult with an advanced solid tumor such as melanoma, head and neck, liver or kidney cancer. Sequencing was performed on CD4+ or CD8+ T cells sorted from blood, taken in a trial of the OX40 agonist ivuxolimab. The chain combines TRBV18 with TRBJ2-5; possibly TRBD1 for D (5 bases). CDR3 nucleotide sequence: TGTGCCAGCTCACCACCTTACGACAGCAAACAAGAGACCCAGTACTTC. As protein: CASSPPYDSKQETQYF.